A single sample gave rise to the 12 T cell receptor beta chains below, sequenced in a study of cytomegalovirus exposure and HLA in healthy donors. Researchers ran the PCR with 60 Vbeta and 13 Jbeta primers. Assay used: immunoSEQ multiplex PCR; TCRdb lists only in-frame clones, some missing. This table holds tens of thousands of clones, over 75% found once. The sample was PBMCs. Every receptor here comes from a human donor in good health.

This chain links TRBV10-3 with TRBJ2-1; the match to TRBD2 covers 13 bases. The V gene's germline CDR1 is ENHRY and CDR2 SYGVKD. V was pared by 7 bases and J by 0 bases, with 9 bases of the junction left unmatched. This CDR3 contains 18 residues. The DNA of the CDR3 is TGTGCCATCAAAGGACTAGCGGGGGCCCCGAGCTCCTACAATGAGCAGTTCTTC. Translating it yields CAIKGLAGAPSSYNEQFF.

The chain joins TRBV28 to TRBJ2-7; D might be TRBD1 (6 bases). The CDR3 sequence is 13 residues long. The germline V gene has CDR1 MDHEN and CDR2 SYDVKM. V was clipped by 7 bases and J by 2 bases, with 12 bases between them. The CDR3 here is CASTGTPTYEQYF. DNA for the CDR3: TGTGCCAGCACCGGGACACCTACCTACGAGCAGTACTTC.

In DNA form, the CDR3 reads TGTGCCAGCAGTTTGGGGGGAAACTACAATGAGCAGTTCTTC. Its translation: CASSLGGNYNEQFF. The chain links TRBV28 to TRBJ2-1, with D possibly TRBD2 on 6 matching bases. V was shortened by 3 bases and J by 3 bases, with 9 bases between the two germline ends. Germline-derived CDR1 and CDR2 are MDHEN and SYDVKM. The CDR3 totals 14 residues.

Points on this clone: The germline gene is not matched at one end of the junction; a read error may be the cause. This rearrangement joins TRBV4-3 to TRBJ2-5; 8 bases align to TRBD2. Germline CDR1 and CDR2: LGHNA and YSLEER. The length of the CDR3 is 20 residues. As DNA, the CDR3 is TGCGCCAGCAGCCAAGGGTATAGGCGGGGGGCTCTTGGACGGGAAGAGATCCAGTACTTC. Amino acid sequence: CASSQGYRRGALGREEIQYF.

In this sample, this clone turned up a few times. This chain joins TRBV6-5 and TRBJ1-4; D possibly corresponds to TRBD1 (6 bases). Germline loops: CDR1 MNHEY, CDR2 SVGAGI. The V and J ends lost 7 bases and 1 base respectively, with 7 bases between them. The CDR3 is 13 residues long. The CDR3 bases are TGTGCCAGCAAGGACAGAACTAATGAAAAACTGTTTTTT. Protein product: CASKDRTNEKLFF.

The gene calls are TRBV9 and TRBJ1-3, with D possibly being TRBD1 (6 bases). The V end was cut by 5 bases, the J end by 4 bases, with 16 bases between. This CDR3 is built from 15 residues. Germline V gene data show CDR1 as SGDLS and CDR2 as YYNGEE. CDR3 DNA: TGTGCCAGCAGACCCCCCGGGACACACGGAAACACCATATATTTT. Encoded protein: CASRPPGTHGNTIYF. The whole variable domain, remainder taken from reference TRBV9 and TRBJ1-3, is DSGVTQTPKHLITATGQRVTLRCSPRSGDLSVYWYQQSLDQGLQFLIQYYNGEERAKGNILERFSAQQFPDLHSELNLSSLELGDSALYFCASRPPGTHGNTIYFGEGSWLTVV.

The V and J genes are TRBV6-1 and TRBJ1-2; D possibly corresponds to TRBD1 (5 bases). Germline assignment: CDR1 MNHNS and CDR2 SASEGT. Trimming took 4 bases from V and 2 from J, leaving 11 bases between them. The CDR3 covers 14 residues. The CDR3 nucleotides read TGTGCCAGCAGTGCAGACAGATTCAACTATGGCTACACCTTC. This gives the protein CASSADRFNYGYTF.

The chain recombines TRBV9 with TRBJ2-2; a possible D gene is TRBD2 (5 bases). The CDR3 is made up of 16 amino acids. The ends were cut back, 6 bases at V and 2 bases at J, with 17 bases in the middle. Germline assignment: CDR1 SGDLS and CDR2 YYNGEE. DNA for the CDR3: TGTGCCAGCACCCCCGGGCTAGCAGCAAACACCGGGGAGCTGTTTTTT. Amino acid sequence: CASTPGLAANTGELFF.

The chain uses TRBV6-1 and TRBJ1-1, with D uncertain. The CDR3 is 11 residues long. Germline lookup yields CDR1 MNHNS and CDR2 SASEGT. Trimming stripped 7 bases from V and 3 bases from J, with 6 bases between. This CDR3 reads CASTGDTEAFF. In DNA form, the CDR3 reads TGTGCCAGCACGGGAGACACTGAAGCTTTCTTT.

The V and J genes are TRBV28 and TRBJ2-7, with 8 bases matching TRBD1. Germline CDR1 reads MDHEN; CDR2 reads SYDVKM. The V segment lost 3 bases and the J segment 4 bases; nucleotides outside the gene matches: 5. The CDR3 covers 14 residues. CDR3 residues: CASSFRQGAYEQYF. DNA for the CDR3: TGTGCCAGCAGTTTCCGGCAGGGGGCGTACGAGCAGTACTTC.

The V and J genes are TRBV18 and TRBJ1-5; TRBD1 agrees at 11 bases. After removal of 3 bases from V and 6 bases from J, the junction contained 1 base not matched to a gene. This CDR3 region has 14 residues. Germline CDR1 and CDR2: KGHSH and LQKENI. This chain's CDR3 is CASSPGQGVQPQHF. For the CDR3, the DNA is TGTGCCAGCTCACCGGGACAGGGGGTTCAGCCCCAGCATTTT.

The chain couples TRBV6-4 to TRBJ2-3; 14 positions agree with TRBD2. V lost 4 bases, J lost 4 bases, and 1 base stayed unmatched. Germline V gene lookup returns CDR1 MRHNA and CDR2 SNTAGT. The CDR3 has 15 residues. The CDR3 DNA follows: TGTGCCAGCAGTGCGGGACTAGCGGGGGCAGATACGCAGTATTTT. Amino acid sequence: CASSAGLAGADTQYF.